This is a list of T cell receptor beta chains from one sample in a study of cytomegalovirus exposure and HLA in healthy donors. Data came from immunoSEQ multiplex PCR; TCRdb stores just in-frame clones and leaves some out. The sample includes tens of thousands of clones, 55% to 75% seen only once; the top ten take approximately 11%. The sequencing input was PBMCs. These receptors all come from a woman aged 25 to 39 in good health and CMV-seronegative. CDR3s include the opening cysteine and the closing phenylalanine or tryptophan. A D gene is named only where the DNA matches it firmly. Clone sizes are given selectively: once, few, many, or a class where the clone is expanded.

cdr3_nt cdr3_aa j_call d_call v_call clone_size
TGTGCCAGCAGCCCCAACAGGGGCGATGAGCAGTTCTTC CASSPNRGDEQFF TRBJ2-1 TRBD1 TRBV14 NA
TGTGCCACCAGCTCACGACAGGGAGCCTCACCCCTCCACTTT CATSSRQGASPLHF TRBJ1-6 TRBD1 TRBV15 NA
TGCGCCAGCAGCCAAGATGAACGGGCGGGGAGCAAGGGCTACACCTTC CASSQDERAGSKGYTF TRBJ1-2 NA TRBV4-1 NA
TGTGCCAGCAGTGAAACTCCGGGCACCGGGGAGCTGTTTTTT CASSETPGTGELFF TRBJ2-2 NA TRBV2 NA
TGCAGCGTTGATCTCGGGGTCTGGGCTTTCTTT CSVDLGVWAFF TRBJ1-1 NA TRBV29-1 NA
TGTGCCAGCAGTTCCCAGGGTGTCTATGGCTACACCTTC CASSSQGVYGYTF TRBJ1-2 NA TRBV27 NA
TGTGCCAGCAGTTTAGCAGGGGAACCCTACTACGAGCAGTACTTC CASSLAGEPYYEQYF TRBJ2-7 NA TRBV28 NA
TGTGCCAGCAGCGTAGGATTAGCGGGGGGTACAGATACGCAGTATTTT CASSVGLAGGTDTQYF TRBJ2-3 TRBD2 TRBV9 NA
TGTGCCAGCAGTCCGAGGACATCAGGGAATCAGCCCCAGCATTTT CASSPRTSGNQPQHF TRBJ1-5 NA TRBV6-5 NA
TGTGCCAGCAGCTTAAGGGGAACTAGCCTAGAGACCCAGTACTTC CASSLRGTSLETQYF TRBJ2-5 NA TRBV7-3 NA
TGTGCTAGTGCCCCTCTAGGGGAACCATCCAATGAGCAGTTCTTC CASAPLGEPSNEQFF TRBJ2-1 NA TRBV12-5 NA
TGTGCCAGCAGCTTAGGCAGGGATACATCCTACGAGCAGTACTTC CASSLGRDTSYEQYF TRBJ2-7 NA TRBV11-2 NA
TGTGCCAGCAGTTCCGACAGGGGTTCCTACAATGAGCAGTTCTTC CASSSDRGSYNEQFF TRBJ2-1 TRBD1 TRBV6-5 NA
TGTGCCTGGAGTGCGAGCGGGGGGGACTCCTACAATGAGCAGTTCTTC CAWSASGGDSYNEQFF TRBJ2-1 TRBD2 TRBV30 NA
TGTGCCAGAAGCTTGAGTCACAGGTACGAGCAGTACTTC CARSLSHRYEQYF TRBJ2-7 NA TRBV5-3 NA
TGTGCCAGTAGGCCGACAGCAGCCTATGGCTACACCTTC CASRPTAAYGYTF TRBJ1-2 NA TRBV19 NA
TGTGCCAGCAGTTCGAGCTATGGCTACACCTTC CASSSSYGYTF TRBJ1-2 NA TRBV28 NA
TGTGCCAGCAGCCCGTTTGGGGGGGGGTTCTCCTACGAGCAGTACTTC CASSPFGGGFSYEQYF TRBJ2-7 TRBD2 TRBV7-3 NA
TGTGCCAGCAGCTACCAGGATCCCCAGCATTTT CASSYQDPQHF TRBJ1-5 NA TRBV5-8 NA
TGTGCCAGCAGCTCCCCGGGACAGGGAAAAAAACTGTTTTTT CASSSPGQGKKLFF TRBJ1-4 TRBD1 TRBV7-9 few
TGTGCCAGCAGCGCGGGACAGAAGAACTTTGGCTACACCTTC CASSAGQKNFGYTF TRBJ1-2 TRBD1 TRBV28 NA
TGTGCCATCAGTGAGTCCGGGGGGCATGGCTACACCTTC CAISESGGHGYTF TRBJ1-2 NA TRBV10-3 NA
TGTGCCACGATGAAGACTAGCGGGGAAGAGACCCAGTACTTC CATMKTSGEETQYF TRBJ2-5 TRBD2 TRBV6-6 NA
TGTGCCATCAGCGGCCAGGGTTCTGGAAACACCATATATTTT CAISGQGSGNTIYF TRBJ1-3 NA TRBV10-3 NA
TGTGCCAGCAGTGATCCCCGGGAGAATGAGCAGTTCTTC CASSDPRENEQFF TRBJ2-1 NA TRBV25-1 NA
TGTGCCAGCAGCTTTGGGGGAGGGAAGACCTATGGCTACACCTTC CASSFGGGKTYGYTF TRBJ1-2 NA TRBV11-2 NA
TGTGCCAGCAGCGAAACGACAGGGAGCAATCAGCCCCAGCATTTT CASSETTGSNQPQHF TRBJ1-5 TRBD1 TRBV2 few
TGTGCCTGGCAAAGGGGCAACACTGAAGCTTTCTTT CAWQRGNTEAFF TRBJ1-1 NA TRBV30 NA
TGTGCCAGCAGTGGCCAGACAGGGGGCGGCTATGGCTACACCTTC CASSGQTGGGYGYTF TRBJ1-2 TRBD1 TRBV6-1 NA
TGTGCCACCCGACAGCCTGGAAACACCATATATTTT CATRQPGNTIYF TRBJ1-3 NA TRBV6-5 NA
TGTGCCAGCGGCAGGGGTAGGACTGAAGCTTTCTTT CASGRGRTEAFF TRBJ1-1 NA TRBV6-5 NA
TGTGCCAGCAGCTACCAAGAGCTTGTGAACACTGAAGCTTTCTTT CASSYQELVNTEAFF TRBJ1-1 NA TRBV7-8 NA
TGTGCCAGCAGCCAGGGGGCCCGGAACACAGATACGCAGTATTTT CASSQGARNTDTQYF TRBJ2-3 TRBD1 TRBV5-6 medium-sized
TGTGCCAGCAGCTCGGGTCTCTCGGAATCCTACGAGCAGTACTTC CASSSGLSESYEQYF TRBJ2-7 NA TRBV7-9 NA
TGTGCCAGCAGCCAAGCTCCAGATTCCTCCTACGAGCAGTACTTC CASSQAPDSSYEQYF TRBJ2-7 NA TRBV4-2 NA
TGTGCCAGCAGCTTTCCCGCTGCGGGGAGTGGGGAGCTGTTTTTT CASSFPAAGSGELFF TRBJ2-2 NA TRBV7-9 NA
TGCAGTACGCGGCAGAATAGCAATCAGCCCCAGCATTTT CSTRQNSNQPQHF TRBJ1-5 NA TRBV29-1 NA
TGTGCCAGCAGTCAGGGGCGGGAGCAGTTCTTC CASSQGREQFF TRBJ2-1 NA TRBV6-5 NA
TGTGCCAGCAGCGCGGGGGTCGGAAACACCATATATTTT CASSAGVGNTIYF TRBJ1-3 NA TRBV5-6 few
TGTGCCAGCAGCCCGAGCGGGGGGGGTGAAGATACGCAGTATTTT CASSPSGGGEDTQYF TRBJ2-3 TRBD2 TRBV4-2 NA
TGCAGCGCGCGGGGGAGGAGCACAGATACGCAGTATTTT CSARGRSTDTQYF TRBJ2-3 TRBD2 TRBV29-1 few
TGTGCCAGCAGCATGACGACTAGCGGGGTTGCGAATGAGCAGTTCTTC CASSMTTSGVANEQFF TRBJ2-1 TRBD2 TRBV7-3 NA
TGTGCCAGCAGTCTTGGGGTAGGGGGCAATCAGCCCCAGCATTTT CASSLGVGGNQPQHF TRBJ1-5 NA TRBV6-1 NA
TGTGCCAGCAGCGAGGGCCAAGTTCCGGGACAGGGAAACACCATATATTTT CASSEGQVPGQGNTIYF TRBJ1-3 TRBD1 TRBV9 NA
TGTGCCTGGAAGGGGACAGGGGGCCGCTCTGGAAACACCATATATTTT CAWKGTGGRSGNTIYF TRBJ1-3 TRBD1 TRBV30 NA
TGTGCCAGCAGTAGACGAGGGTCGGCTAACTATGGCTACACCTTC CASSRRGSANYGYTF TRBJ1-2 NA TRBV28 few
TGTGCCAGCAGCTTGAACCCGGGACACCAGAACACTGAAGCTTTCTTT CASSLNPGHQNTEAFF TRBJ1-1 NA TRBV5-6 NA
TGTGCCAGCAGCCAATCTACAGGGGGCACTGAAGCTTTCTTT CASSQSTGGTEAFF TRBJ1-1 TRBD1 TRBV16 NA
TGTGCCAGTACCCTCACAGGGAAGGACTATGGCTACACCTTC CASTLTGKDYGYTF TRBJ1-2 NA TRBV19 NA
TGTGCCATCAGTGAGAATCTTTCTGAAGCTTTCTTT CAISENLSEAFF TRBJ1-1 NA TRBV10-3 few
TGTGCCAGCAGTGAGGGGACAGGGTATAATGAAAAACTGTTTTTT CASSEGTGYNEKLFF TRBJ1-4 TRBD1 TRBV2 NA
TGTGCCAGCAGTTCCTTTCGAACTGGAGGCACTGAAGCTTTCTTT CASSSFRTGGTEAFF TRBJ1-1 NA TRBV6-5 NA
TGTGCCAGCAGTTTCGGACTAGGTCGGGAGCAGTACTTC CASSFGLGREQYF TRBJ2-7 TRBD2 TRBV28 NA
TGCGCCAGCAGCTTGGGAGGGCAGGTCTCCTACGAGCAGTACTTC CASSLGGQVSYEQYF TRBJ2-7 NA TRBV5-1 NA
TGCGCCAGCAGCCCGACAGCAGTTAACTATGGCTACACCTTC CASSPTAVNYGYTF TRBJ1-2 NA TRBV4-3 NA
TGCGCCAGCAGCCCGAACAGCAATTCACCCCTCCACTTT CASSPNSNSPLHF TRBJ1-6 NA TRBV5-1 few
TGTGCCAGCAGCTTGGGAAGCGGGGGGGTAGAGACCCAGTACTTC CASSLGSGGVETQYF TRBJ2-5 TRBD2 TRBV7-3 NA